This TCR beta chain was profiled in a study of shared clonotypes between healthy human individuals. Study conclusions and caveats: Limited genetic and exposure-history diversity came from having few donors. Sequencing depth was predicted to influence how clonotypes are shared among donors.

A remark on this clone: Antigen: not known.

The CDR3 is made up of 16 amino acids. V was clipped by 0 bases and J by 3 bases; unmatched bases: 3. Germline V gene lookup returns CDR1 MNHEY and CDR2 SVGAGI. Clones were sequenced by immunoSEQ multiplex PCR, and TCRdb holds only the in-frame ones, with some missing. The sample contains hundreds of thousands of clones, 92% of which appear only once. CD45RO negativity and positive selection for CCR7 defined naive CD8 cells, a population that excluded terminally differentiated effector memory CD45RA+ cells. All donors were healthy HIV-negative adults lacking recent acute infections or vaccinations. There were only Caucasian adults among the donors, and all lived in Nashville, Tennessee.

The TCR originated in a man in his thirties or forties in good health. The gene calls are TRBV6-5 and TRBJ1-2; 11 bases map to TRBD1. The sequenced sample was naive CD8+ T cells sorted from blood. CDR3 protein: CASSYSWDRGDYGYTF. For the CDR3, the DNA is TGTGCCAGCAGTTACTCGTGGGACAGGGGGGACTATGGCTACACCTTC.